This T cell receptor (beta chain) was obtained from a study of graft-versus-host responses after intestinal transplantation (TCRdb year 2021). Some background on the complete study: Recipients received multivisceral, liver-intestinal, or isolated intestinal transplants. Every recipient was given anti-thymocyte globulin induction, then maintenance tacrolimus and steroids for about three years. Bulk TCR-beta CDR3 sequencing was used to track graft-versus-host and host-versus-graft alloreactive T cell clones in the graft, circulation and bone marrow after intestinal transplantation. Alloreactive clones were identified by sequencing pre-transplant mixed lymphocyte reaction products and comparing them with unstimulated pre-transplant donor and recipient T cells. Of the roughly 25 intestinal transplant recipients enrolled in the cohort, one of whom was a retransplant, a few patients without pretransplant specimens were excluded. A peak of at least 4% donor T cells among recipient peripheral blood mononuclear cells was the definition used for donor T cell macrochimerism. Rather than being sequenced by the commercial service, samples from a few later patients were sequenced in-house on an Illumina MiSeq and processed with MiXCR. Overall results and qualifications from the work: Patients with donor T cell macrochimerism had high GvH to HvG T cell clonal ratios in their allografts. Early after transplant, peak levels of circulating GvH clones were found to be associated with declines in HvG clones. The conclusions were limited by the relatively low number and heterogeneity of the intestinal transplant patients. GvH clones were detected in recipient bone marrow, and some appeared earlier in ileal mucosa or blood, consistent with an intestinal mucosal origin.

The junction shows trimming of 2 bases on V and 2 bases on J, and the gene matches do not reach 3 bases of it. Via the germline V gene, CDR1 is MNHEY and CDR2 SVGAGI. Spanning cysteine to phenylalanine, the CDR3 consists of 15 amino acids. The only DNA kept is the CDR3, 45 bases in frame from the first base. The library relied on the immunoSEQ multiplex PCR assay. For most patients, genomic DNA was subjected to high-throughput TCR-beta CDR3 sequencing by Adaptive Biotechnologies. As for the original processing: TCR sequencing data were retrieved from Adaptive's ImmunoSEQ software for about 17 patients, whereas a few other patients were processed with MiXCR and VDJtools. CDR3 nucleotide sequences shared between donor and recipient were removed because the origin of such sequences could not be assigned. To count as alloreactive, a clone needed at least 2-fold expansion over unstimulated cells and a minimum CFSE-low frequency of 0.002% (template counts) or 0.001% (read counts). Clones were considered mappable if detected in sequenced pre-transplant spleen, lymph node, or MLR CFSE-low populations of the donor or recipient. The cumulative frequency of alloreactive clones was calculated as a percentage of all sequences, weighted by copy number. In its TCRdb copy, this immuneACCESS table keeps in-frame sequences only and misses some clones. Where compared with another copy, unresolved V genes explain less than half of these, and the others have no known cause. V, J and clone size derive from that table, while D and trimming were established from the DNA sequence. The sample yields 19,000 or so clones; about nine tenths were counted once. 9.4% of the sample is in the top ten clones.

Blood samples were collected up to 4 times in the first month after transplant and then at least monthly when available. Comment on this clone: Its antigen remains unidentified. No per-base quality is available; no much larger clone lies one base away.

Specimen: PBMCs, collected around 230 days after intestinal transplant. The sequence joins TRBV6-5 to TRBJ1-5; the central 7 bases match TRBD1. The sequence was obtained from a human patient who received an intestinal transplant, so some T cells may come from the graft donor. The sequence in DNA is TGTGCCAGCAGTTACGACAGGGACGGCAATCAGCCCCAGCATTTT. It specifies CASSYDRDGNQPQHF.